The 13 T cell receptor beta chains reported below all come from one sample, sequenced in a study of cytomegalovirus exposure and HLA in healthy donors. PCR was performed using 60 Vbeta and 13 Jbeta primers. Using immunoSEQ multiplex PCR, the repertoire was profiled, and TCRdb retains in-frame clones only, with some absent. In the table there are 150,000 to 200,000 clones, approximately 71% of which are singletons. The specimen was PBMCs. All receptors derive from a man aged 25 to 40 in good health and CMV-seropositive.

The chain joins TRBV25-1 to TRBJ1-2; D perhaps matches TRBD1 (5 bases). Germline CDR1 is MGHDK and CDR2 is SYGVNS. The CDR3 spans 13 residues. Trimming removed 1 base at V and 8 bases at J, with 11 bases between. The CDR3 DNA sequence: TGTGCCAGCAGTGAATTCAGGGCGAGAGGCTACACCTTC. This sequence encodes CASSEFRARGYTF.

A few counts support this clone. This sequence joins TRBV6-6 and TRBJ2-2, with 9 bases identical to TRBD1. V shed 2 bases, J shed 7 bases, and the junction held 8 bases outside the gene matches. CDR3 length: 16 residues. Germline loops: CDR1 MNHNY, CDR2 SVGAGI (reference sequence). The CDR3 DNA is TGTGCCAGCAGTTACCTCGGACAGGGGAAGAACGGGGAGCTGTTTTTT. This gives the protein CASSYLGQGKNGELFF.

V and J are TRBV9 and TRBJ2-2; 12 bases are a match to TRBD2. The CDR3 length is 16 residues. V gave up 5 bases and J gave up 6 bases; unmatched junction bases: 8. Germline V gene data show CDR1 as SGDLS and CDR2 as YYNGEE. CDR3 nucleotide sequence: TGTGCCAGCAGTCGTCTAGCGGGAGGGGATGCCGGGGAGCTGTTTTTT. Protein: CASSRLAGGDAGELFF.

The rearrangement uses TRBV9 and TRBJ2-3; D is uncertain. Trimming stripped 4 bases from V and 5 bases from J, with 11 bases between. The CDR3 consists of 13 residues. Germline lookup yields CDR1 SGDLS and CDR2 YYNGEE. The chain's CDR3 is CASSTRQVDTQYF. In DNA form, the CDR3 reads TGTGCCAGCAGCACTCGCCAAGTAGATACGCAGTATTTT.

Here the CDR3 DNA reads TGTGCCAGCAATCGGGGGGCCGAGCAGTACTTC. Residues: CASNRGAEQYF. The V gene is TRBV6-5, the J gene TRBJ2-7; D might be TRBD2 (7 bases). The germline V and J ends were trimmed by 7 bases and 6 bases, with 10 bases remaining between them. The CDR3 sequence is 11 residues long. Germline-derived CDR1 and CDR2 are MNHEY and SVGAGI.

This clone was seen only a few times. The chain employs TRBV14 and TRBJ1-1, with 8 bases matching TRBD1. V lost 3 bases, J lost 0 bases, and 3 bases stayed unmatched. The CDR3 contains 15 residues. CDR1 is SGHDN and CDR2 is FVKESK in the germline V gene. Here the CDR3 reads CASSHVDRVNTEAFF. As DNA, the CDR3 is TGTGCCAGCAGCCACGTGGACAGGGTGAACACTGAAGCTTTCTTT.

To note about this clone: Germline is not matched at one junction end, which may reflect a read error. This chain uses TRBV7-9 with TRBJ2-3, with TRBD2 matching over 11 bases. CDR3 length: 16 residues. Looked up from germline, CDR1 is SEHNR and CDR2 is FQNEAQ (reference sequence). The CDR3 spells CSSSSLAGGITDTQYF. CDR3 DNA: TGTTCCAGCAGCTCCCTAGCGGGAGGAATCACAGATACGCAGTATTTT.

CDR3 sequence: CASSDRQGIPYQVVYEQYF. In nucleotides, the CDR3 is TGTGCCAGCAGTGACCGACAGGGGATTCCGTATCAAGTCGTCTACGAGCAGTACTTC. J is TRBJ2-7 and V is TRBV6-1; 8 bases are shared with TRBD1. The V and J ends lost 3 bases and 3 bases, in that order; junction bases with no gene match: 19. Germline CDR1 is MNHNS and CDR2 is SASEGT. CDR3 length: 19 residues.

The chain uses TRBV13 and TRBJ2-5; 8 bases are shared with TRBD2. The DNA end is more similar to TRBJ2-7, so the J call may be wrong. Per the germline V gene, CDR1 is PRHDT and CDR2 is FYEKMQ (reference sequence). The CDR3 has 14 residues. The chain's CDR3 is CASSLSAGVYEQYF. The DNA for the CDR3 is TGTGCCAGCAGCTTGTCAGCGGGAGTGTACGAGCAGTACTTC.

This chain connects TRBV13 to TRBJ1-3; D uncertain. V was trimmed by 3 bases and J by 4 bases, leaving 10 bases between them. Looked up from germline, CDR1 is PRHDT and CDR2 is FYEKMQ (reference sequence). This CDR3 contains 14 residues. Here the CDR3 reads CASSFSSGGNTIYF. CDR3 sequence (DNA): TGTGCCAGCAGCTTTTCCTCAGGAGGAAACACCATATATTTT. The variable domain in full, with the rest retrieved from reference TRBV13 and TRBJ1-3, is AAGVIQSPRHLIKEKRETATLKCYPIPRHDTVYWYQQGPGQDPQFLISFYEKMQSDKGSIPDRFSAQQFSDYHSELNMSSLELGDSALYFCASSFSSGGNTIYFGEGSWLTVV.

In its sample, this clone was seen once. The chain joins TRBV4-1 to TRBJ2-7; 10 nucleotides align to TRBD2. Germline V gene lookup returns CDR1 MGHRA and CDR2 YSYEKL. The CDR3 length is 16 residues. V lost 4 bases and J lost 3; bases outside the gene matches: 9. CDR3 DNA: TGCGCCAGCAGCCCTGAGACTAGCGGGCCTCTCTACGAGCAGTACTTC. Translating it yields CASSPETSGPLYEQYF.

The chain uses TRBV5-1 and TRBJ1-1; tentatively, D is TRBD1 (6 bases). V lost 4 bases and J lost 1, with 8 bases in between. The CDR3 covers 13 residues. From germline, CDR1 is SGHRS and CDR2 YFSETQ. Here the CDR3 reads CASSPQGNTEAFF. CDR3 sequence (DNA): TGCGCCAGCAGCCCACAGGGGAACACTGAAGCTTTCTTT. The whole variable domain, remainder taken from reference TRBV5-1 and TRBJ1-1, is KAGVTQTPRYLIKTRGQQVTLSCSPISGHRSVSWYQQTPGQGLQFLFEYFSETQRNKGNFPGRFSGRQFSNSRSEMNVSTLELGDSALYLCASSPQGNTEAFFGQGTRLTVV.

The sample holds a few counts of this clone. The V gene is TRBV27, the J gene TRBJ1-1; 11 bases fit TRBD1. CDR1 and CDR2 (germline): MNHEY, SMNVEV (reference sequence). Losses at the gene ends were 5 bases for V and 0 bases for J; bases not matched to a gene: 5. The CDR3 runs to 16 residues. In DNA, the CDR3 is TGTGCCAGCAGTACCGGGACAGGGGGGGTGAACACTGAAGCTTTCTTT. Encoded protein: CASSTGTGGVNTEAFF.